This T cell receptor (beta chain) was obtained from a study of CXCR3-negative and CXCR3-positive naive CD8 T cells. A word on this clonotype: Its antigen is unidentified.

Notes on the study in general: The study found CXCR3 expression partially decreased after cryopreservation and ran most assays on fresh PBMCs. For naive cells, CXCR3-negative and CXCR3-positive subsets had similar TRBV-TRBJ usage; for memory cells, usage differed. The study found comparably high diversity in both naive subsets and much lower diversity in memory CD8+ cells.

In preparing the TRB cDNA libraries, 5' RACE with UMI labels was used. For each CDR3 protein, TCRdb gives one entry from its re-call of the 5' RACE reads, without DNA. Its listing shows around 57,000 distinct CDR3 sequences. The CDR3 has 14 residues. In germline, CDR1 is MNHNS, CDR2 SASEGT. The TCR originated in a human donor in good health. Some clones in this sample may be carry-over from other donors' samples. This chain connects TRBV6-1 to TRBJ1-3. Material for sequencing was memory CD8+ T cells from blood. The chain's CDR3 is CASSELEPGNTIYF.